This T cell receptor beta chain was identified during a study of cytomegalovirus exposure and HLA in healthy donors. Study results and limitations: The study found most TCR sequences rare, yet found some public TCRs in many donors. It emerged from a later analysis that several of the most significant clusters appeared to be linked to common viral pathogens. In a later analysis, fewer than 20,000 TCR beta sequences were associated with HLA alleles at 0.05 false discovery rate.

After removal of 6 bases from V and 0 bases from J, the junction contained 5 bases not matched to a gene. The length of the CDR3 is 14 residues. The germline V gene encodes CDR1 SQVTM and CDR2 ANQGSEA. This clone appeared a single time. Its antigen is not known. Primers included in the PCR were 60 Vbeta and 13 Jbeta primers. The method was immunoSEQ multiplex PCR; TCRdb's version includes in-frame clones alone and lacks a portion of them. The sample records about 160,000 clones, roughly 70% being singletons. The receptor comes from a woman aged 50 to 60 in good health and CMV-seropositive. Sequencing was carried out using PBMCs. V is TRBV29-1 and J is TRBJ1-5; 7 nucleotides line up with TRBD1. CDR3 in DNA: TGCAGCGTATCGACAGGGAATAGCAATCAGCCCCAGCATTTT. Translated: CSVSTGNSNQPQHF.